This TCR beta chain was sequenced during a study of blood T cells in healthy people across ages. This CDR3 is built from 13 residues. The V gene lost 6 bases and the J gene lost 5 bases, with 14 bases spanning the gap. The germline gives CDR1 MNHEY, CDR2 SMNVEV (reference sequence). Then a second PCR, running about 7 to 11 cycles, was carried out with a sample-barcoded 5' primer and a J-beta primer mix. TCRdb itself ran the 5' RACE reads through MiXCR, one entry per CDR3 protein. The top ten clones hold about 0.69% of a sample with more than 1,000,000 distinct CDR3 sequences, around 25% of them seen once. Russia was home to the donors, healthy Caucasian individuals aged about 6 to 90. Peripheral blood from each donor was collected in a volume of about 9.9 milliliters. Notes on the study in general: Estimates drawn from one million T cells were deemed to understate diversity.

A few counts support this clonotype. Its specificity is unknown. These same records also appear under a second study, on T cells of mothers and their children. That report adds: Donation was provided by three healthy Caucasian mothers along with their six children.

The chain couples TRBV27 to TRBJ2-7, with D maybe TRBD2 (5 bases). The sample comprised blood. The TCR was taken from a girl aged 2-9 years in good health. Written as DNA, the CDR3 is TGTGCCAGCAGGGACCGGGGTTCCAACGAGCAGTACTTC. It translates to CASRDRGSNEQYF.